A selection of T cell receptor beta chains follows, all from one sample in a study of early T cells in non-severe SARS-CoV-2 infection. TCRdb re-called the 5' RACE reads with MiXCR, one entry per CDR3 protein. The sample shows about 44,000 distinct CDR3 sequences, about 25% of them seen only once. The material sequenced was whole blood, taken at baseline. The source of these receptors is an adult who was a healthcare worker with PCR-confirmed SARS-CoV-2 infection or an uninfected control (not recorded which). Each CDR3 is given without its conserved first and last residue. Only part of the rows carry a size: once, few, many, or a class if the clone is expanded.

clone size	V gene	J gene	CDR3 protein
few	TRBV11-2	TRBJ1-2	ASSLGTGDGYT
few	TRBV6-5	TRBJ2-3	ASSYDPTGSTDTQY
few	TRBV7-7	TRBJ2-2	ASSLDRSGELF
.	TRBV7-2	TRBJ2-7	ASSSYGAEQY
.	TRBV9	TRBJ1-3	ASSRVGPGNTIY
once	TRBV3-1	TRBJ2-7	ASSHSRAQLTILYEQY
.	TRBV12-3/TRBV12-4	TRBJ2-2	ASSLAQNTGELF
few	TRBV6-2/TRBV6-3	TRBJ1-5	ASSYDWTQPQH
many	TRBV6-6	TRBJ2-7	ASSYGSGTTYEQY
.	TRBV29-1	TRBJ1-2	SVTNPGQGSGYT
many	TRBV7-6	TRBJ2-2	ASEGENTGELF
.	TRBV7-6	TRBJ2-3	ASSPRREGFNTQY
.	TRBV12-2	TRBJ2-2	ASRPSCWDSSITGELF
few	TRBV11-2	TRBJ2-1	ASSSRGRIGQF
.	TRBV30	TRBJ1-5	AWSAGENQPQH
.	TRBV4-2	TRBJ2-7	ASSQGLAVYEQY
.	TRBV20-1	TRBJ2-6	SARGQDSGANVLT
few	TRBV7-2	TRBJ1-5	ASSFDRGMEPQH
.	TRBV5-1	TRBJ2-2	ASSSTGTANTGELF
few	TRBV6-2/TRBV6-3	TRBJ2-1	ASTGGVGQF
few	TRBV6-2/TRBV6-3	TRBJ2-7	ASSYGKGYEQY
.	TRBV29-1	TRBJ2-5	SVGIGISTETQY
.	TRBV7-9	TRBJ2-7	ASSSFLGRYEQY
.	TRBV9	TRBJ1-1	ASSLTGFDTEAF
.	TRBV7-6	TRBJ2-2	ASSLAGTGTTGELF
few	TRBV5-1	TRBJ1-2	ASSLMDRIYGYT
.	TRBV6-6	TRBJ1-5	ASSEDRGLFQPQH
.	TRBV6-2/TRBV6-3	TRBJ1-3	ASSPGTTGNTIY
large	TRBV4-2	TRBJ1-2	ASSQDKRGPSYGYT
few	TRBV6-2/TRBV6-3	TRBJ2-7	ASSIGQNPYEQY
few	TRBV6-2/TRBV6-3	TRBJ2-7	ASSYGDRVAYEQY
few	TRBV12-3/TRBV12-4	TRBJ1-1	ASSKGVNTEAF
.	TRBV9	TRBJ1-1	ASSPGDDTEAF
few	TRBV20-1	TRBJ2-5	SATGPGETQY
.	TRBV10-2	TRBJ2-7	ASSERQGLLSSYEQY
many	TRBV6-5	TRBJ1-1	ASSYKRGMNTEAF
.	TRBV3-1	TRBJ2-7	ASSLLAGGEQY
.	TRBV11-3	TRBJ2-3	ASSLDMEGGTDTQY
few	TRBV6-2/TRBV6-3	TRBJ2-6	ASSYSRYPGPNSGANVLT
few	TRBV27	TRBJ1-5	ASSLSPTGSNQPQH
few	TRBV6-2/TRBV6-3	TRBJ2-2	ASSYTTPRDTGELF
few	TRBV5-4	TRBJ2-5	ASSLAAQRETQY
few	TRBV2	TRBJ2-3	ASNLLGTDTQY
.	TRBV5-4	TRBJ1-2	ASSPAEGGGYT
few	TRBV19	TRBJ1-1	ASSILTNTEAF
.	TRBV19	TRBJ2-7	ASSTFSSYEQY
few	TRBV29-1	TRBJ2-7	SVGGARVDEQY